The 26 T cell receptor beta chains given below trace back to one sample, sequenced in a study of response to subunit inactivated influenza vaccine. TCRdb used MiXCR to reprocess the RT-PCR reads, holding one entry per CDR3 protein. The data hold 150,000 to 200,000 distinct CDR3 sequences, with around 10% observed a single time. The specimen was CD8+ T cells sorted from PBMCs, collected about 23 months after vaccination. The receptors originated from a man between 50 and 75 years old who received an inactivated influenza vaccine.

The CDR3 nucleotides are TGTGCCAGCAGCTGGGGGACAGGGATTCTCTCAGATACGCAGTATTTT. Its protein is CASSWGTGILSDTQYF. The gene calls are TRBV5-6 and TRBJ2-3; 9 bases are a match to TRBD1. Germline assignment: CDR1 SGHDT and CDR2 YYEEEE. V shed 3 bases and J 4 bases; nucleotides not matched to a gene: 9. The CDR3 contains 16 residues.

This clonotype was detected only a few times. This sequence joins TRBV3-1 and TRBJ2-5; TRBD2 might be the D (5 bases). The ends were cut back, 4 bases at V and 2 bases at J, with 11 bases in the middle. Germline values: CDR1 LGHDT, CDR2 YNNKEL (reference sequence). CDR3 length: 14 amino acids. CDR3 bases: TGTGCCAGCAGCCTCCGGACTCTACAAGAGACCCAGTACTTC. This codes for CASSLRTLQETQYF.

V usage is TRBV9 and J usage is TRBJ2-3; D gene unclear. CDR1 SGDLS and CDR2 YYNGEE come from the germline V gene. CDR3 length equals 16 residues. V lost 0 bases and J 0 bases, leaving 11 bases between the germline ends. The CDR3 coding sequence is TGTGCCAGCAGCGTAGGAAGGTATTCTAGCACAGATACGCAGTATTTT. It translates to CASSVGRYSSTDTQYF.

The chain carries TRBV20-1 and TRBJ1-5; D is unresolved. V was cut by 6 bases and J by 7 bases, with 22 bases left in between. The CDR3 runs to 15 residues. Germline V gene lookup returns CDR1 DFQATT and CDR2 SNEGSKA (reference sequence). CDR3: CSANQDPTLNQPQHF. CDR3 coding DNA: TGCAGTGCCAATCAGGACCCGACTTTGAACCAGCCCCAGCATTTT.

V is TRBV29-1 and J is TRBJ2-7; 7 positions agree with TRBD1. This CDR3 region has 12 residues. V lost 7 bases, J lost 3 bases, and 6 bases stayed unmatched. The germline CDR1 and CDR2 sequences are SQVTM and ANQGSEA. The CDR3 protein is CSAGDSYYEQYF. The DNA of the CDR3 is TGCAGCGCCGGGGACAGTTACTACGAGCAGTACTTC.

In this sample, this clonotype turned up a few times. The chain uses TRBV7-9 and TRBJ2-7; D gene unclear. Trimming shortened V by 1 base and J by 5 bases, and 6 bases separated the two germline ends. The germline V gene encodes CDR1 SEHNR and CDR2 FQNEAQ (reference sequence). The CDR3 length is 12 residues. The CDR3 coding sequence is TGTGCCAGCAGCTTAGGAGCCAACGAGCAGTACTTC. It is translated as CASSLGANEQYF.

V and J are TRBV5-5 and TRBJ2-2; no clear D gene. The CDR3 has 16 amino acids. Trimming took 2 bases from V and 0 from J, leaving 11 bases between them. In germline, CDR1 is SGHKS, CDR2 YYEKEE (reference sequence). The CDR3 DNA follows: TGTGCCAGCAGCTTTTACGTGTCGACGAACACCGGGGAGCTGTTTTTT. The encoded protein is CASSFYVSTNTGELFF. The variable domain in full, completed from reference TRBV5-5 and TRBJ2-2, reads DAGVTQSPTHLIKTRGQQVTLRCSPISGHKSVSWYQQVLGQGPQFIFQYYEKEERGRGNFPDRFSARQFPNYSSELNVNALLLGDSALYLCASSFYVSTNTGELFFGEGSRLTVL.

There are many counts of this clonotype. The chain recombines TRBV9 with TRBJ2-3, with D unresolved. The CDR3 extends over 14 amino acids. CDR1 is SGDLS, CDR2 YYNGEE, per germline. V gave up 2 bases and J gave up 4 bases, with 11 bases separating them. The CDR3 coding sequence is TGTGCCAGCAGCGTGAAGGGTGCCGCAGATACGCAGTATTTT. Protein: CASSVKGAADTQYF.

The chain recombines TRBV4-2 with TRBJ2-7, with a weak D call TRBD1 (6 bases). V lost 3 bases to trimming and J lost 0 bases, with 15 bases between them. The CDR3 contains 16 residues. Germline CDR1 is LGHNA and CDR2 is YNFKEQ. The CDR3 sequence: CASSQSYEGGSYEQYF. The DNA for the CDR3 is TGTGCCAGCAGCCAGTCGTATGAAGGGGGCTCCTACGAGCAGTACTTC.

This clonotype was counted between two and nine times. The V and J genes are TRBV4-3 and TRBJ2-3; 11 bases map to TRBD2. The CDR3 is made up of 16 amino acids. CDR1 is LGHNA, CDR2 YSLEER, per germline. V lost 1 base and J lost 0; bases outside the gene matches: 0. CDR3 in DNA: TGCGCCAGCAGCCAAGTAGCGGGGGGGAGCACAGATACGCAGTATTTT. As protein: CASSQVAGGSTDTQYF.

A few counts support this clonotype. V and J are TRBV20-1 and TRBJ2-1; possibly TRBD2 for D (6 bases). V dropped 1 base and J dropped 2 bases, with 9 bases sitting between them. CDR1 is DFQATT, CDR2 SNEGSKA, per germline (reference sequence). The CDR3 length is 14 residues. CDR3 sequence: CSARGDFPYNEQFF. In DNA, the CDR3 is TGCAGTGCTAGAGGGGACTTTCCCTACAATGAGCAGTTCTTC.

This clonotype has ten or more counts. This chain uses TRBV6-2 or TRBV6-3 with TRBJ2-7; 9 bases agree with TRBD2. With 4 bases clipped from V and 3 bases from J, the junction kept 7 bases outside the gene matches. There are 15 residues in the CDR3. CDR1 and CDR2 (germline): MNHEY, SVGEGT. The CDR3, as DNA: TGTGCCAGCAGTTCCCTAGCGGGATCGTTCTACGAGCAGTACTTC. This translates into CASSSLAGSFYEQYF.

This clonotype was detected ten times or more. This chain connects TRBV29-1 to TRBJ1-2, with D tentatively TRBD1 (5 bases). From germline, CDR1 is SQVTM and CDR2 ANQGSEA. The germline V and J ends were trimmed by 6 bases and 4 bases, with 9 bases remaining between them. CDR3 size: 11 residues. The CDR3 bases are TGCAGCGTCCGAGACAGCTATGGCTACACCTTC. This codes for CSVRDSYGYTF.

This chain uses TRBV28 with TRBJ2-4; 7 bases match TRBD2. CDR1 and CDR2 from the germline V gene are MDHEN and SYDVKM. The CDR3 covers 15 residues. With V trimmed by 3 bases and J by 8 bases, 10 bases remained unmatched. CDR3 bases: TGTGCCAGCAGTTTCCGGGACTACGGCTTGGACATTCAGTACTTC. It translates to CASSFRDYGLDIQYF.

The gene calls are TRBV12-3 or TRBV12-4 and TRBJ1-2; D ambiguous. The CDR3 runs to 14 residues. Trimming left V 1 base short and J 4 bases short, with 10 bases between. CDR3 protein: CASSLGAVLYGYTF. For the CDR3, the DNA is TGTGCCAGCAGTTTAGGGGCGGTTCTCTATGGCTACACCTTC.

This clonotype was counted a few times. CDR3: CASSQDGMGLLGYTF. The CDR3 DNA follows: TGTGCCAGCAGCCAAGATGGGATGGGGCTGCTTGGCTACACCTTC. The V call is TRBV3-1, the J call TRBJ1-2; weak D call: TRBD1 (5 bases). V was cut by 0 bases and J by 7 bases, with 15 bases left in between. Per the germline V gene, CDR1 is LGHDT and CDR2 is YNNKEL (reference sequence). The CDR3 loop spans 15 amino acids.

V is TRBV2 and J is TRBJ2-2, with TRBD1 as a possible D gene (6 bases). The CDR3 consists of 14 residues. From germline, CDR1 is SNHLY and CDR2 FYNNEI. Trimming shortened V by 6 bases and J by 1 base, and 9 bases separated the two germline ends. CDR3 DNA: TGTGCCAGCAGGGACAGCCGGAACACCGGGGAGCTGTTTTTT. The encoded protein is CASRDSRNTGELFF.

This clonotype came up a few times. The chain has TRBV10-3 and TRBJ2-7; tentative D call: TRBD2 (5 bases). CDR1 and CDR2 (germline): ENHRY, SYGVKD. CDR3 length: 15 residues. Between the trimmed V and J ends, which lost 9 bases and 2 bases, there was a span of 20 bases. The CDR3 bases are TGTGCCATGAGCTTAGGAGGAACCGTAGCCTACGAGCAGTACTTC. Residues: CAMSLGGTVAYEQYF.

The chain is built from TRBV11-2 and TRBJ1-1; TRBD1 matches 7 bases. Germline CDR1 SGHAT, CDR2 FQNNGV. Trimming took 6 bases from V and 8 from J; bases not matched to a gene: 9. The CDR3 runs 13 residues. CDR3 in DNA: TGTGCCAGCAGGCCTGCAGGGGGATGGGAAGCTTTCTTT. This translates into CASRPAGGWEAFF.

In its sample, this clonotype was seen a few times. The V gene is TRBV15, the J gene TRBJ2-1; D is undetermined. The CDR3 has 15 residues. Trimming took 0 bases from V and 5 from J, leaving 11 bases between them. CDR1 is LNHNV, CDR2 YYDKDF, per germline (reference sequence). The CDR3 sequence is CATSRDLAQHNEQFF. The CDR3 nucleotides are TGTGCCACCAGCAGAGATCTTGCGCAGCACAATGAGCAGTTCTTC.

The chain combines TRBV29-1 with TRBJ2-3; D is unresolved. The germline CDR1 and CDR2 sequences are SQVTM and ANQGSEA. Trimming stripped 6 bases from V and 0 bases from J, with 4 bases between. The CDR3 totals 11 residues. The CDR3 nucleotides read TGCAGCGTGCCGAGCACAGATACGCAGTATTTT. Residues: CSVPSTDTQYF.

The rearrangement links TRBV15 to TRBJ2-1; maybe TRBD1 (5 bases). The ends were cut back, 2 bases at V and 5 bases at J, with 10 bases in the middle. CDR1 is LNHNV, CDR2 YYDKDF, per germline (reference sequence). This CDR3 is 14 amino acids long. The CDR3 nucleotides are TGTGCCACCAGCAGACAGGGTAGGGACAATGAGCAGTTCTTC. Translation gives CATSRQGRDNEQFF.

V usage is TRBV25-1 and J usage is TRBJ2-5; no definite D call. Trimming pared 6 bases from V and 3 bases from J, leaving 5 bases between. Germline CDR1 is MGHDK and CDR2 is SYGVNS. The length of the CDR3 is 11 residues. DNA of the CDR3: TGTGCCAGCAGGGAAGAAGAGACCCAGTACTTC. Encoded protein: CASREEETQYF.

This chain joins TRBV5-6 and TRBJ1-4; a possible D gene is TRBD1 (6 bases). Trimming cost V 0 bases and J 5 bases, with 11 bases left between them. The CDR3 is 15 amino acids. Germline CDR1 is SGHDT and CDR2 is YYEEEE. The CDR3 spells CASSLEGDQNEKLFF. CDR3 coding DNA: TGTGCCAGCAGCTTGGAGGGGGATCAAAATGAAAAACTGTTTTTT.

There are a few counts of this clonotype. The chain couples TRBV4-3 to TRBJ2-7; 8 bases line up with TRBD1. CDR1 and CDR2 (germline): LGHNA, YSLEER. J lost 6 bases, V lost 1 base, and 14 bases had no gene match. This CDR3 has 17 amino acids. The CDR3 sequence is CASSQVIFGQGTAEQYF. The CDR3 DNA sequence: TGCGCCAGCAGCCAAGTTATCTTTGGACAGGGTACCGCCGAGCAGTACTTC.

A few counts support this clonotype. This chain's CDR3 is CSARDPGGNNYGYTF. The CDR3 nucleotides read TGCAGTGCTAGAGACCCTGGGGGGAACAACTATGGCTACACCTTC. The V call is TRBV20-1, the J call TRBJ1-2; perhaps TRBD1 as D (5 bases). The CDR3 has 15 residues. CDR1 DFQATT and CDR2 SNEGSKA come from the germline V gene (reference sequence). V lost 0 bases to trimming and J lost 2 bases, with 13 bases between them.